This entry lists 6 T cell receptor beta chains sequenced from one sample in a study of control samples from healthy donors and cancer patients. Clones were sequenced by immunoSEQ multiplex PCR, and TCRdb holds only the in-frame ones, with some missing. The sample contains tens of thousands of clones, under 90% of which appear only once. Material for sequencing was PBMCs. These receptors originate from a woman between 45 and 65 years old with colorectal cancer.

The chain employs TRBV27 and TRBJ2-3; TRBD1 or TRBD2 may be the D gene (6 bases each). Germline CDR1 reads MNHEY; CDR2 reads SMNVEV (reference sequence). The CDR3 covers 13 residues. V lost 6 bases to trimming and J lost 6 bases, with 13 bases between them. The CDR3 DNA follows: TGTGCCAGCAGCCCGGGGGCGCGCGATACGCAGTATTTT. It specifies CASSPGARDTQYF.

This clone was recorded once. The chain couples TRBV7-9 to TRBJ2-5; D remains unclear. The germline V gene encodes CDR1 SEHNR and CDR2 FQNEAQ (reference sequence). V was shortened by 1 base and J by 3 bases, with 3 bases between the two germline ends. This CDR3 spans 12 amino acids. Written as DNA, the CDR3 is TGTGCCAGCAGCTTAGGGGAAGAGACCCAGTACTTC. It yields the protein CASSLGEETQYF.

The gene calls are TRBV12-3 or TRBV12-4 and TRBJ2-1; D is ambiguous. This CDR3 has 13 residues. V lost 3 bases and J 2 bases, leaving 5 bases between the germline ends. The CDR3 DNA reads as TGTGCCAGCAGTTTCAGCGCCTACAATGAGCAGTTCTTC. Protein product: CASSFSAYNEQFF.

The gene calls are TRBV19 and TRBJ1-2, with D perhaps TRBD1 (5 bases). CDR1 LNHDA and CDR2 SQIVND come from the germline V gene (reference sequence). Trimming removed 7 bases from V and 2 bases from J, with 26 bases in between. The CDR3 is made up of 18 amino acids. In DNA, the CDR3 is TGTGCCAGTACCCTGGGGGGACGCAGATCGTTATGGAACTATGGCTACACCTTC. Its protein product is CASTLGGRRSLWNYGYTF.

This chain joins TRBV7-8 and TRBJ1-5, with 7 nucleotides matching TRBD1. Germline V lookup: CDR1 SGHVS, CDR2 FQNEAQ. Unmatched junction bases numbered 2, after V lost 1 base and J lost 2 bases. This CDR3 spans 15 amino acids. CDR3 loop: CASSLVGGGNQPQHF. The CDR3 nucleotides are TGTGCCAGCAGCTTAGTAGGGGGCGGCAATCAGCCCCAGCATTTT.

V usage is TRBV9 and J usage is TRBJ2-5; 7 bases are a match to TRBD1. Per the germline V gene, CDR1 is SGDLS and CDR2 is YYNGEE. The CDR3 contains 15 residues. Trimming at V came to 0 bases and at J to 5 bases, leaving 7 bases not matched to a gene. The DNA of the CDR3 is TGTGCCAGCAGCGTAGCTGAAGGGGGCCGGGAGACCCAGTACTTC. Its protein is CASSVAEGGRETQYF.